Shown below are 22 T cell receptor beta chains from a single sample sequenced in a study of cytomegalovirus exposure and HLA in healthy donors. PCR amplification relied on 60 Vbeta primers (plus 13 Jbeta primers). Measured with immunoSEQ multiplex PCR; TCRdb has only the in-frame clones, and not every one. This sample carries over 150,000 clones, around four fifths of them seen once, and the ten largest clones take about 10%. The specimen was PBMCs. All receptors derive from a man aged 45 to 65 in good health and CMV-seropositive.

The sample holds a few counts of this clone. The gene calls are TRBV7-8 and TRBJ1-1, with TRBD1 matching 9 bases. The germline V gene has CDR1 SGHVS and CDR2 FQNEAQ. The length of the CDR3 is 15 residues. J lost 5 bases, V lost 1 base, and 5 bases had no gene match. Written as DNA, the CDR3 is TGTGCCAGCAGCTTAGGAGGGACAGGGAGGACTGAAGCTTTCTTT. Its protein is CASSLGGTGRTEAFF.

This sequence joins TRBV2 and TRBJ1-6; 9 bases agree with TRBD1. The CDR3 runs to 15 residues. Germline V gives CDR1 SNHLY, CDR2 FYNNEI. V shed 6 bases and J 7 bases; nucleotides not matched to a gene: 7. Here the CDR3 reads CASRAAGTGNSPLHF. The DNA for the CDR3 is TGTGCCAGCAGGGCCGCCGGGACAGGGAATTCACCCCTCCACTTT. The whole variable domain, filled in from reference TRBV2 and TRBJ1-6, reads EPEVTQTPSHQVTQMGQEVILRCVPISNHLYFYWYRQILGQKVEFLVSFYNNEISEKSEIFDDQFSVERPDGSNFTLKIRSTKLEDSAMYFCASRAAGTGNSPLHFGNGTRLTVT.

This clone was found once. The J gene is TRBJ2-7, the V gene TRBV7-2; TRBD1 matches at 7 bases. J gave up 5 bases and V 2 bases, and 9 bases lay outside the gene matches. Germline loops: CDR1 SGHTA, CDR2 FQGNSA. CDR3 size: 15 residues. CDR3 protein: CASSLRGDRADEQYF. The DNA for the CDR3 is TGTGCCAGCAGCTTACGGGGAGACAGGGCAGACGAGCAGTACTTC.

This rearrangement joins TRBV18 to TRBJ1-5; D perhaps matches TRBD1 (6 bases). CDR1 is KGHSH, CDR2 LQKENI, per germline. V lost 4 bases and J 0 bases, leaving 10 bases between the germline ends. There are 15 residues in the CDR3. CDR3 residues: CASSLRDTSNQPQHF. CDR3 bases: TGTGCCAGCTCACTCCGGGACACTAGCAATCAGCCCCAGCATTTT.

This chain joins TRBV5-1 and TRBJ2-1; TRBD1 is a possible D gene (6 bases). The germline V and J ends were trimmed by 4 bases and 0 bases, with 14 bases remaining between them. Germline V gene data show CDR1 as SGHRS and CDR2 as YFSETQ. The CDR3 has 16 amino acids. In nucleotides, the CDR3 is TGCGCCAGCAGCCCGGACAGTTCTAGCTCCTACAATGAGCAGTTCTTC. It encodes CASSPDSSSSYNEQFF.

A few counts support this clone. The chain employs TRBV5-6 and TRBJ1-4; 10 bases agree with TRBD1. The CDR3 is made up of 17 amino acids. Germline-derived CDR1 and CDR2 are SGHDT and YYEEEE. V shed 5 bases, J shed 8 bases, and the junction held 15 bases outside the gene matches. DNA for the CDR3: TGTGCCAGCAGTGAACTTCACCGACAGGGGGCGTTGGAAAAACTGTTTTTT. This gives the protein CASSELHRQGALEKLFF.

This chain links TRBV6-7 with TRBJ2-3, with D perhaps TRBD1 (6 bases). TRBV6-7 is an open reading frame whose function is uncertain. The germline V and J ends were trimmed by 11 bases and 1 base, with 16 bases remaining between them. The CDR3 covers 14 residues. In DNA, the CDR3 is TGTGCCTCCCTGTCAGAGGGGGGCACAGATACGCAGTATTTT. This sequence encodes CASLSEGGTDTQYF.

V gene TRBV7-2 combines with J gene TRBJ2-2, with TRBD2 identical over 7 bases. The CDR3 contains 16 residues. The junction had 1 base not matched to a gene; V was cut back by 0 bases and J by 0 bases. The germline gives CDR1 SGHTA, CDR2 FQGNSA. This chain's CDR3 is CASSLAGTTNTGELFF. The CDR3 bases are TGTGCCAGCAGCTTAGCCGGGACTACGAACACCGGGGAGCTGTTTTTT.

The gene calls are TRBV7-9 and TRBJ1-2; 9 nucleotides match TRBD1. V shed 1 base and J 11 bases; nucleotides not matched to a gene: 5. The CDR3 is 13 residues long. CDR1 SEHNR and CDR2 FQNEAQ come from the germline V gene (reference sequence). Written as DNA, the CDR3 is TGTGCCAGCAGCTTAGATCCCGGGACAGGGTACACCTTC. The encoded protein is CASSLDPGTGYTF.

This chain connects TRBV2 to TRBJ2-2; TRBD1 aligns across 7 bases. Germline CDR1 SNHLY, CDR2 FYNNEI. With 6 bases clipped from V and 2 bases from J, the junction kept 9 bases outside the gene matches. The CDR3 extends over 16 amino acids. The CDR3 DNA reads as TGTGCCAGCAGCCTACCCGGGACAGCCAACACCGGGGAGCTGTTTTTT. As protein: CASSLPGTANTGELFF.

The chain recombines TRBV6-1 with TRBJ1-3, with no clear D. The CDR3 spans 13 residues. V lost 2 bases, J lost 7 bases, and 9 bases lay in between. The germline V gene encodes CDR1 MNHNS and CDR2 SASEGT. CDR3 sequence: CASSEILSNTIYF. Here the CDR3 DNA reads TGTGCCAGCAGTGAAATCCTCTCCAACACCATATATTTT.

The gene calls are TRBV5-1 and TRBJ1-1; D is undetermined. CDR3 length equals 16 residues. The germline gives CDR1 SGHRS, CDR2 YFSETQ. Trimming pared 1 base from V and 1 base from J, leaving 14 bases between. The CDR3 bases are TGCGCCAGCAGCTTGATTCTGGGCAGAGCGAACACTGAAGCTTTCTTT. This codes for CASSLILGRANTEAFF. Full variable domain (remainder filled in from reference TRBV5-1 and TRBJ1-1): KAGVTQTPRYLIKTRGQQVTLSCSPISGHRSVSWYQQTPGQGLQFLFEYFSETQRNKGNFPGRFSGRQFSNSRSEMNVSTLELGDSALYLCASSLILGRANTEAFFGQGTRLTVV.

J is TRBJ1-5 and V is TRBV5-1; perhaps TRBD1 as D (5 bases). V was shortened by 4 bases and J by 7 bases, with 18 bases between the two germline ends. The CDR3 consists of 15 residues. The germline CDR1 and CDR2 sequences are SGHRS and YFSETQ. CDR3 in amino acids: CASSPLGGEGQPQHF. CDR3 in DNA: TGCGCCAGCAGCCCCTTAGGCGGGGAGGGGCAGCCCCAGCATTTT.

The gene calls are TRBV7-8 and TRBJ1-6; no clear D. Germline CDR1 reads SGHVS; CDR2 reads FQNEAQ. Deletions cut 1 base from V and 10 bases from J, with 11 bases between. The CDR3 extends over 14 amino acids. The DNA for the CDR3 is TGTGCCAGCAGCTTAGTGGGAGATGGATCACCCCTCCACTTT. Amino acid sequence: CASSLVGDGSPLHF.

This clone was seen a single time. V and J are TRBV6-1 and TRBJ1-5; possible D gene TRBD1, 5 bases. V lost 7 bases and J 1 base, leaving 14 bases between the germline ends. CDR1 and CDR2 from the germline V gene are MNHNS and SASEGT. The CDR3 is 15 residues long. In DNA, the CDR3 is TGTGCCAGCACGGGACTGACCCCAAGCAATCAGCCCCAGCATTTT. The encoded protein is CASTGLTPSNQPQHF.

The chain combines TRBV14 with TRBJ2-1; 7 bases fit TRBD2. After removal of 0 bases from V and 9 bases from J, the junction contained 14 bases not matched to a gene. Germline lookup yields CDR1 SGHDN and CDR2 FVKESK. CDR3 length equals 17 residues. The DNA for the CDR3 is TGTGCCAGCAGCCAAGATGTAGGCGGGGGACCTCGAAGTGAGCAGTTCTTC. It translates to CASSQDVGGGPRSEQFF.

The chain couples TRBV5-6 to TRBJ2-3; the D gene is possibly TRBD1 (6 bases). This CDR3 is built from 15 residues. The germline V gene encodes CDR1 SGHDT and CDR2 YYEEEE. The ends were cut back, 0 bases at V and 2 bases at J, with 10 bases in the middle. CDR3 in DNA: TGTGCCAGCAGCTTGGGGGCAGGGGCCACAGATACGCAGTATTTT. This codes for CASSLGAGATDTQYF.

This clone has a single count. The V gene is TRBV27, the J gene TRBJ2-5; perhaps TRBD1 as D (6 bases). CDR3 size: 15 residues. The V gene lost 0 bases and the J gene lost 5 bases, with 13 bases spanning the gap. Looked up from germline, CDR1 is MNHEY and CDR2 is SMNVEV (reference sequence). The CDR3 sequence is CASSLSPGAGETQYF. The CDR3 DNA sequence: TGTGCCAGCAGTTTATCTCCAGGGGCTGGGGAGACCCAGTACTTC.

This clone was seen at least ten times. This sequence joins TRBV4-1 and TRBJ1-1, with D hard to call. Trimming removed 3 bases at V and 4 bases at J, with 12 bases between. The germline V gene encodes CDR1 MGHRA and CDR2 YSYEKL. This CDR3 is built from 14 residues. This CDR3 is CASSQGVAPTEAFF. The CDR3 bases are TGCGCCAGCAGCCAGGGAGTGGCTCCCACTGAAGCTTTCTTT.

This clone was counted only a few times. The gene calls are TRBV19 and TRBJ2-7; maybe TRBD2 (6 bases). CDR3 length equals 13 residues. V dropped 3 bases and J dropped 5 bases, with 11 bases sitting between them. CDR1 and CDR2 (germline): LNHDA, SQIVND (reference sequence). The CDR3 loop is CASSIFGGDEQYF. CDR3 in DNA: TGTGCCAGTAGTATCTTCGGAGGGGACGAGCAGTACTTC.

This sequence joins TRBV28 and TRBJ2-4, with 11 bases aligning to TRBD1. CDR3 size: 14 residues. Germline CDR1 MDHEN, CDR2 SYDVKM. The ends lost 4 bases at V and 10 bases at J; junction bases unmatched: 6. The CDR3 bases are TGTGCCAGCAGTTCCGGGACAGGGGGTTTAATTCAGTACTTC. This translates into CASSSGTGGLIQYF.

The chain carries TRBV4-3 and TRBJ2-2; a weak D match, TRBD1 (6 bases). V gave up 2 bases and J gave up 4 bases, with 14 bases separating them. Per germline, CDR1 LGHNA and CDR2 YSLEER. The length of the CDR3 is 16 residues. This CDR3 reads CASSQTYRVTTGELFF. DNA of the CDR3: TGCGCCAGCAGCCAAACTTACAGGGTAACCACCGGGGAGCTGTTTTTT.